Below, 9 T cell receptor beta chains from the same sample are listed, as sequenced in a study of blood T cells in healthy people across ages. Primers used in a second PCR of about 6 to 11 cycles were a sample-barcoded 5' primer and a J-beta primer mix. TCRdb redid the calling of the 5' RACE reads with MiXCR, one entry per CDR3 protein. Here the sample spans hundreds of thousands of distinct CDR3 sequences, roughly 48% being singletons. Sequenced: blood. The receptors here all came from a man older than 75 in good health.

The CDR3 nucleotides read TGTGCCTGGAGTACAGGGGGGTACGAGCAGTACTTC. Translation gives CAWSTGGYEQYF. The J gene is TRBJ2-1, the V gene TRBV30; 8 nucleotides line up with TRBD1. The J call may be in error: the DNA end matches TRBJ2-7 better. The CDR3 loop spans 12 amino acids. CDR1 is GTSNPN, CDR2 SVGIG, per germline (reference sequence).

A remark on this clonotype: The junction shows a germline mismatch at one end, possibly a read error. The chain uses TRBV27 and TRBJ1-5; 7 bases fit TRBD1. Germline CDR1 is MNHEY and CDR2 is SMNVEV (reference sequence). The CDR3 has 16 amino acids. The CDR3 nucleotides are TGCGCCAGCAGTTTAAACAGGGGTAATAGCAATCAGCCCCAGCATTTT. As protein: CASSLNRGNSNQPQHF.

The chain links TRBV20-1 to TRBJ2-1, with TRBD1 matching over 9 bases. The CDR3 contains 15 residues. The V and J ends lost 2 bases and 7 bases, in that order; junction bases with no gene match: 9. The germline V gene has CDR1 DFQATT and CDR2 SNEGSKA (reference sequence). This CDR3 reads CSARTPSGTGNEQFF. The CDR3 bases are TGCAGTGCTAGAACGCCCTCCGGGACAGGGAATGAGCAGTTCTTC.

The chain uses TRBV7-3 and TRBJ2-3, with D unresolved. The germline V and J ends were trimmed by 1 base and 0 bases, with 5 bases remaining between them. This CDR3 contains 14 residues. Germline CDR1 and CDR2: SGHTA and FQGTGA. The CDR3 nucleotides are TGTGCCAGCAGCTTAAGGATTAGCACAGATACGCAGTATTTT. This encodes CASSLRISTDTQYF.

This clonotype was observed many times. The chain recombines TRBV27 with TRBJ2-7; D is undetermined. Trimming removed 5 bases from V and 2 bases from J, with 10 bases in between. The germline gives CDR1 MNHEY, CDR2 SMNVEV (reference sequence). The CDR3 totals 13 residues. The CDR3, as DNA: TGTGCCAGCAGTCCGATGTCCCCCTACGAGCAGTACTTC. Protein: CASSPMSPYEQYF.

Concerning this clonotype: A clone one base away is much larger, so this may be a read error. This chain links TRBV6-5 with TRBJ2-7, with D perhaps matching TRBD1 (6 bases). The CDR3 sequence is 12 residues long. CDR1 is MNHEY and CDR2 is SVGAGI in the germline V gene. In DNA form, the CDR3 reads TGTGCCGGCAGCCCCAGGGGCCACGAGCAGTACTTC. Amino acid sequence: CAGSPRGHEQYF.

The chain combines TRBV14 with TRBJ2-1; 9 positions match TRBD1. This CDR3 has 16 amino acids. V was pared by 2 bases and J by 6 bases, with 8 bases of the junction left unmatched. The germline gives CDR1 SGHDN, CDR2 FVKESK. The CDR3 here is CASSQPFGTGINEQFF. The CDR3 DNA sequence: TGTGCCAGCAGCCAACCCTTCGGGACAGGGATCAATGAGCAGTTCTTC.

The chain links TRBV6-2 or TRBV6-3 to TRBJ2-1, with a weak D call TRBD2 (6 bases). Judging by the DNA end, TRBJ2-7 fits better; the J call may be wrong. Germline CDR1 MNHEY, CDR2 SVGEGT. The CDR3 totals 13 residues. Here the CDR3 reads CASSWDSYNEQYF. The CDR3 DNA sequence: TGTGCCAGCAGTTGGGACTCCTACAATGAGCAGTACTTC.

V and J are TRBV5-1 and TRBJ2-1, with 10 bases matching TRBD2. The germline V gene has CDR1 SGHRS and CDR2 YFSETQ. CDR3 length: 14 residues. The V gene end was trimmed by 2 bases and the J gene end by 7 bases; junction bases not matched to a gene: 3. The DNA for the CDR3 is TGCGCCAGCAGCTTAGCGGGAGGGCAGAATGAGCAGTTCTTC. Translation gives CASSLAGGQNEQFF. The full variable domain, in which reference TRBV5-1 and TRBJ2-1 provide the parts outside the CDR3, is KAGVTQTPRYLIKTRGQQVTLSCSPISGHRSVSWYQQTPGQGLQFLFEYFSETQRNKGNFPGRFSGRQFSNSRSEMNVSTLELGDSALYLCASSLAGGQNEQFFGPGTRLTVL.